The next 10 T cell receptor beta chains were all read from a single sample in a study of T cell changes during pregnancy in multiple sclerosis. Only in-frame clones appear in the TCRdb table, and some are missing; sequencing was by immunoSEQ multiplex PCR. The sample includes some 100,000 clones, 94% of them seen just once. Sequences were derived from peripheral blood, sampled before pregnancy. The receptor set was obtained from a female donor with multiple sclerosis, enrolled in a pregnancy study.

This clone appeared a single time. In DNA form, the CDR3 reads TGTGCCAGCAGCCAGGGAAGGGACAGGCGCTACGAGCAGTACTTC. Amino acid sequence: CASSQGRDRRYEQYF. This chain joins TRBV14 and TRBJ2-7; 8 nucleotides agree with TRBD1. The CDR3 covers 15 residues. The trim removed 3 bases at V and 3 bases at J, leaving 7 bases unmatched. The germline CDR1 and CDR2 sequences are SGHDN and FVKESK. The whole variable domain, remainder taken from reference TRBV14 and TRBJ2-7, is EAGVTQFPSHSVIEKGQTVTLRCDPISGHDNLYWYRRVMGKEIKFLLHFVKESKQDESGMPNNRFLAERTGGTYSTLKVQPAELEDSGVYFCASSQGRDRRYEQYFGPGTRLTVT.

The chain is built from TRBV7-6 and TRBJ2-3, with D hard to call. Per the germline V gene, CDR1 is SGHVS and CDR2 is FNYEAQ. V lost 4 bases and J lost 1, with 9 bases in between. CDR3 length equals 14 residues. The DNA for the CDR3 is TGTGCCAGCAGCTCTCTTCTTCGCACAGATACGCAGTATTTT. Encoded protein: CASSSLLRTDTQYF.

CDR3 in DNA: TGTGCCAGCAGTGCAGACAGGGGCACTGGAAACACCATATATTTT. This gives the protein CASSADRGTGNTIYF. J is TRBJ1-3 and V is TRBV28, with 8 bases that match TRBD1. The CDR3 runs 15 residues. The germline V gene encodes CDR1 MDHEN and CDR2 SYDVKM. V shed 5 bases and J 2 bases; nucleotides not matched to a gene: 5.

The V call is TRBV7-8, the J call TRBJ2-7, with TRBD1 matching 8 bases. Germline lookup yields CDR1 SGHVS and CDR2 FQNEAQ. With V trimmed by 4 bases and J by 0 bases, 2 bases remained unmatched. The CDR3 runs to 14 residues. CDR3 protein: CASSWTGLSYEQYF. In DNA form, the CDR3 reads TGTGCCAGCAGCTGGACAGGGCTCTCCTACGAGCAGTACTTC.

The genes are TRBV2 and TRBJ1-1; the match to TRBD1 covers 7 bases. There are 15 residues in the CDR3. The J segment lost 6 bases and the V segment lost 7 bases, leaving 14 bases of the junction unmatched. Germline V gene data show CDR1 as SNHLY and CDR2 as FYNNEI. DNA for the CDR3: TGTGCCAGCAACCGATTCGGACAGGTTGAGGCTGAAGCTTTCTTT. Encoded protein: CASNRFGQVEAEAFF. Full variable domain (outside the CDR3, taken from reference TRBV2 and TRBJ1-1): EPEVTQTPSHQVTQMGQEVILRCVPISNHLYFYWYRQILGQKVEFLVSFYNNEISEKSEIFDDQFSVERPDGSNFTLKIRSTKLEDSAMYFCASNRFGQVEAEAFFGQGTRLTVV.

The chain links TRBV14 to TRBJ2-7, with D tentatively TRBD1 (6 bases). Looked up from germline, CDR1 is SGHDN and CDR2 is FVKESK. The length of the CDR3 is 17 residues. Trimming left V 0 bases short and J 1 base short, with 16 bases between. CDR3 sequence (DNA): TGTGCCAGCAGCCAAGATACCTCCGAAGGGGGTTCCTACGAGCAGTACTTC. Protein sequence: CASSQDTSEGGSYEQYF.

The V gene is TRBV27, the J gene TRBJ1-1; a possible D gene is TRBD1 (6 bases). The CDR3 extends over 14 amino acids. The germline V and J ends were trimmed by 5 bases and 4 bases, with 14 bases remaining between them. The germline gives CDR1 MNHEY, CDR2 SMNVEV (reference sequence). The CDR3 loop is CASSPQGTGTEAFF. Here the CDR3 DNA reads TGTGCCAGCAGTCCACAGGGTACAGGCACTGAAGCTTTCTTT.

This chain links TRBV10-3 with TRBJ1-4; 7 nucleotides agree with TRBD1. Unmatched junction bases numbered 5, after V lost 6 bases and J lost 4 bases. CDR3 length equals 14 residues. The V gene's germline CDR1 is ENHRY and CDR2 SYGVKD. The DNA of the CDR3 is TGTGCCATCAGCGGGACAGCCGTTAATGAAAAACTGTTTTTT. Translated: CAISGTAVNEKLFF.

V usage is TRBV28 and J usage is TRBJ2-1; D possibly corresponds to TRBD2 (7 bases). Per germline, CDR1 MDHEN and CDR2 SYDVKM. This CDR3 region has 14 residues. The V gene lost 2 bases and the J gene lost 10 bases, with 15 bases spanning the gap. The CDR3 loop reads CASSLVGGRREQFF. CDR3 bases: TGTGCCAGCAGTTTAGTCGGGGGGCGCCGGGAGCAGTTCTTC. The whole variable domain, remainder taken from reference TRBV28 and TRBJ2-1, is DVKVTQSSRYLVKRTGEKVFLECVQDMDHENMFWYRQDPGLGLRLIYFSYDVKMKEKGDIPEGYSVSREKKERFSLILESASTNQTSMYLCASSLVGGRREQFFGPGTRLTVL.

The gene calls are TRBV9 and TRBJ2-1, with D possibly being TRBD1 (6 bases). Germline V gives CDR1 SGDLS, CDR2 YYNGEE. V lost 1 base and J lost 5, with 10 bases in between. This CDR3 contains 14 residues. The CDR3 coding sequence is TGTGCCAGCAGCGTACGACAGGTCAACAATGAGCAGTTCTTC. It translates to CASSVRQVNNEQFF.